This is a list of T cell receptor beta chains from one sample in a study of cytomegalovirus exposure and HLA in healthy donors. TCRdb keeps only in-frame clones here, not all; method: immunoSEQ multiplex PCR. This specimen shows about 39,000 clones; the ten leading clones hold over 3.5%. The sequenced sample was PBMCs. The source is a male donor in good health and CMV-seronegative. CDR3s include the opening cysteine and the closing phenylalanine or tryptophan. The D gene is left open where the match is weak.

J gene	D gene	V gene	CDR3 protein	CDR3 DNA
TRBJ1-1	TRBD1	TRBV6-5	CASSYSTGKPNTEAFF	TGTGCCAGCAGTTACTCGACAGGGAAGCCGAACACTGAAGCTTTCTTT
TRBJ1-5	.	TRBV5-1	CASSLGPGGNQPQHF	TGCGCCAGCAGCCTCGGACCGGGGGGCAATCAGCCCCAGCATTTT
TRBJ2-2	.	TRBV2	CASSEPLDSNTGELFF	TGTGCCAGCAGTGAACCTCTGGACAGTAACACCGGGGAGCTGTTTTTT
TRBJ1-6	TRBD1	TRBV6-5	CASSFRQGGSPLHF	TGTGCCAGCAGTTTCCGACAGGGGGGATCACCCCTCCACTTT
TRBJ2-3	.	TRBV9	CASSVRGYSTDTQYF	TGTGCCAGCAGCGTAAGGGGGTATAGCACAGATACGCAGTATTTT
TRBJ2-5	TRBD2	TRBV19	CASSTLAGQETQYF	TGTGCCAGTAGTACACTAGCGGGACAAGAGACCCAGTACTTC
TRBJ2-7	.	TRBV15	CATSRGAGLVEQYF	TGTGCCACCAGCAGAGGGGCGGGCCTGGTCGAGCAGTACTTC
TRBJ2-7	.	TRBV4-1	CASSLEGVTGSYEQYF	TGCGCCAGCAGCCTCGAGGGGGTCACAGGCTCCTACGAGCAGTACTTC
TRBJ1-5	TRBD1	TRBV28	CASSPTGFWNQPQHF	TGTGCCAGCAGCCCGACAGGGTTTTGGAATCAGCCCCAGCATTTT
TRBJ2-1	TRBD2	TRBV23-1	CASSPSAAGGLNEQFF	TGCGCCAGCAGTCCCTCCGCAGCGGGGGGACTCAATGAGCAGTTCTTC
TRBJ2-7	TRBD2	TRBV2	CATAGGSYEQYF	TGTGCGACAGCGGGAGGGTCCTACGAGCAGTACTTC
TRBJ1-3	TRBD1	TRBV4-2	CASSIRTGRLGVSGNTIYF	TGTGCCAGCAGCATCCGGACAGGCCGGCTGGGTGTCTCTGGAAACACCATATATTTT
TRBJ1-1	TRBD1	TRBV18	CASSPSTGFVTEAFF	TGTGCCAGCTCACCTTCGACAGGGTTTGTCACTGAAGCTTTCTTT
TRBJ2-6	.	TRBV11-2	CASSSGLSGANVLTF	TGTGCCAGCAGTTCAGGGCTCTCTGGGGCCAACGTCCTGACTTTC
TRBJ1-4	.	TRBV18	CASSHGAANEKLFF	TGTGCCAGCTCGCACGGTGCGGCTAATGAAAAACTGTTTTTT
TRBJ1-2	TRBD1	TRBV5-1	CASSYYDRAANYGYTF	TGCGCCAGCAGCTACTATGACAGGGCAGCTAACTATGGCTACACCTTC
TRBJ1-2	TRBD1	TRBV7-6	CASSPGTGGDYGYTF	TGTGCCAGCAGCCCCGGGACAGGGGGCGACTATGGCTACACCTTC
TRBJ1-4	TRBD1	TRBV27	CASSSPGTESEKLFF	TGTGCCAGCAGTTCCCCTGGGACAGAGAGTGAAAAACTGTTTTTT
TRBJ2-2	TRBD1	TRBV13	CASSLDRGPNTGELFF	TGTGCCAGCAGCTTGGACAGGGGGCCGAACACCGGGGAGCTGTTTTTT
TRBJ1-1	.	TRBV6-1	CASMNVRGTEAFF	TGTGCCAGCATGAATGTCAGGGGAACTGAAGCTTTCTTT
TRBJ1-5	TRBD1	TRBV6-5	CASSYGTGPNQPQHF	TGTGCCAGCAGTTACGGGACAGGGCCCAATCAGCCCCAGCATTTT
TRBJ2-3	TRBD2	TRBV4-2	CASSPWTRRGLTDTQYF	TGTGCCAGCAGCCCCTGGACTAGACGGGGACTAACAGATACGCAGTATTTT
TRBJ2-7	TRBD2	TRBV10-2	CASSDGGVPYEQYF	TGCGCCAGCAGTGACGGGGGGGTACCCTACGAGCAGTACTTC